This entry is about one TCR beta chain. The data derive from a study of blood T cell repertoires in COVID-19. Study as a whole: Whether acute or convalescent, the COVID-19 samples came from the United States, Italy and Spain. The analysed material was cDNA or gDNA that came from T cells, B-cell-depleted T cells, or PBMCs.

The length of the CDR3 is 14 residues. Trimming removed 6 bases at V and 1 base at J, with 12 bases between. CDR1 and CDR2 (germline): KGHSH, LQKENI. In the original processing: Reference gene primer amplification gave estimated nucleated cell counts. TCRdb's copy holds only in-frame clones and misses some; the assay was immunoSEQ multiplex PCR. The D gene and trimming were derived from the DNA, and the V and J assignments and clone size from that table. Counted here are about 120,000 clones, around nine tenths occurring once; the ten biggest clones make up 2% to 2.5%. The chain joins TRBV18 to TRBJ2-5, with D possibly being TRBD2 (5 bases). This sequence was found in a woman in her 50s with acute or convalescent COVID-19. Sequencing was carried out using peripheral blood. Written as DNA, the CDR3 is TGTGCCAGCTCCCCCGGGCGGGTCCAAGAGACCCAGTACTTC. Its translation is CASSPGRVQETQYF.